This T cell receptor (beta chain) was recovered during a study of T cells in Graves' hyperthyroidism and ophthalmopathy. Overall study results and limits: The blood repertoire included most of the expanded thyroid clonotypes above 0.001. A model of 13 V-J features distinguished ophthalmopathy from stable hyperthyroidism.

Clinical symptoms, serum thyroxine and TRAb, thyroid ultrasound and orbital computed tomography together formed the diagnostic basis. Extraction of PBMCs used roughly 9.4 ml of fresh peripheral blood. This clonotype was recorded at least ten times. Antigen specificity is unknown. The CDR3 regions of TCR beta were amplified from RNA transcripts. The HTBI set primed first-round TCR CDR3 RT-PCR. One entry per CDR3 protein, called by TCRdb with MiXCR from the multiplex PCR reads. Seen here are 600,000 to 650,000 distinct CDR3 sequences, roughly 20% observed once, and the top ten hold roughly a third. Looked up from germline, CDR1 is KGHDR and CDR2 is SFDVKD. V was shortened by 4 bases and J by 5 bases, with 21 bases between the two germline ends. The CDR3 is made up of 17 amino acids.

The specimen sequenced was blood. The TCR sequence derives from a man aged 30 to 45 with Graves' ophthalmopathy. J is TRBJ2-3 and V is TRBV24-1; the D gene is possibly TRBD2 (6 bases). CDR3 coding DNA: TGTGCCACCAGTGACGCTGGGGCGGGAAAGAGTCAAGATACGCAGTATTTT. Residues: CATSDAGAGKSQDTQYF.